Shown below are 17 T cell receptor beta chains from a single sample sequenced in a study of STAT5B mutations in CD4+ large granular lymphocyte leukemia (dated by TCRdb to between 2022 and 2023). Receptor libraries were prepared by the immunoSEQ multiplex PCR assay. The table was pulled from immuneACCESS by TCRdb, which kept in-frame rearrangements only. Such tables lose some clones; where checked, under half of the loss comes from unresolved V genes, and the rest has no known cause. The sample table holds fewer than 45,000 clones, of which approximately 84% were seen once. 0.3% to 0.35% of the sample comes from the top ten. Input material: CD4+ T cells from blood buffy coats. The source of these receptors is a human donor in good health.

The chain joins TRBV6-6 to TRBJ1-1; no clear D gene. This CDR3 has 15 residues. CDR1 MNHNY and CDR2 SVGAGI come from the germline V gene (reference sequence). Trimming left V 2 bases short and J 0 bases short, with 10 bases between. The CDR3 sequence is CASSYVRRLNTEAFF. CDR3 nucleotides: TGTGCCAGCAGTTACGTGAGGAGACTGAACACTGAAGCTTTCTTT.

The chain recombines TRBV6-1 with TRBJ1-1; D uncertain. This CDR3 has 12 residues. The germline V and J ends were trimmed by 9 bases and 0 bases, with 8 bases remaining between them. Germline V lookup: CDR1 MNHNS, CDR2 SASEGT. The CDR3 sequence: CASRTMNTEAFF. DNA of the CDR3: TGTGCCAGTAGGACGATGAACACTGAAGCTTTCTTT.

The chain is built from TRBV9 and TRBJ2-3, with 13 bases identical to TRBD2. After removal of 4 bases from V and 3 bases from J, the junction contained 5 bases not matched to a gene. The CDR3 covers 16 residues. Looked up from germline, CDR1 is SGDLS and CDR2 is YYNGEE. The DNA of the CDR3 is TGTGCCAGCAGCTCCCGGACTAGCGGGAGAACAGATACGCAGTATTTT. This gives the protein CASSSRTSGRTDTQYF.

The CDR3 region has the DNA TGTGCCAGCACCATAGGGACAGGGGAGACAGATACGCAGTATTTT. Encoded protein: CASTIGTGETDTQYF. The chain has TRBV6-1 and TRBJ2-3; 10 positions match TRBD1. This CDR3 is built from 15 residues. The V segment lost 7 bases and the J segment 3 bases; nucleotides outside the gene matches: 7. The V gene's germline CDR1 is MNHNS and CDR2 SASEGT.

This clone was observed a few times. The chain recombines TRBV5-1 with TRBJ1-6; 7 bases are shared with TRBD1. The CDR3 contains 14 residues. The trim removed 3 bases at V and 7 bases at J, leaving 4 bases unmatched. Germline V CDR1 and CDR2: SGHRS, YFSETQ. CDR3 in amino acids: CASSSGTVNSPLHF. The DNA of the CDR3 is TGCGCCAGCAGCTCCGGGACAGTCAATTCACCCCTCCACTTT.

V gene TRBV4-3 combines with J gene TRBJ2-1; 7 positions match TRBD1. With 2 bases clipped from V and 2 bases from J, the junction kept 6 bases outside the gene matches. The germline gives CDR1 LGHNA, CDR2 YSLEER. The CDR3 is 16 residues long. The CDR3 DNA reads as TGCGCCAGCAGCCAACAGACAGGGTTCCCCTACAATGAGCAGTTCTTC. Its translation is CASSQQTGFPYNEQFF.

The V and J genes are TRBV6-5 and TRBJ1-1, with D possibly TRBD1 on 5 matching bases. CDR3 size: 13 residues. V gave up 5 bases and J gave up 7 bases, with 14 bases separating them. Germline assignment: CDR1 MNHEY and CDR2 SVGAGI. As DNA, the CDR3 is TGTGCCAGCAGTCGCGAAAACAGGTTTGAAGCTTTCTTT. Its protein is CASSRENRFEAFF.

The chain links TRBV11-2 to TRBJ2-7, with D maybe TRBD1 (6 bases). Trimming removed 5 bases from V and 0 bases from J, with 14 bases in between. Germline lookup yields CDR1 SGHAT and CDR2 FQNNGV. The CDR3 is 15 residues long. For the CDR3, the DNA is TGTGCCAGCAGCGTTGGTGGGGACAACTCCTACGAGCAGTACTTC. It translates to CASSVGGDNSYEQYF.

This chain connects TRBV19 to TRBJ1-1; 11 nucleotides match TRBD1. The CDR3 is 15 amino acids. Losses at the gene ends were 10 bases for V and 4 bases for J; bases not matched to a gene: 11. CDR1 and CDR2 (germline): LNHDA, SQIVND (reference sequence). The CDR3 protein is CATSDRGLLGTEAFF. The CDR3 DNA is TGTGCCACCTCGGACAGGGGGCTTTTGGGCACTGAAGCTTTCTTT.

The J gene is TRBJ1-1, the V gene TRBV10-3; D unclear. The CDR3 is made up of 14 amino acids. Trimming removed 4 bases from V and 4 bases from J, with 13 bases in between. Germline-derived CDR1 and CDR2 are ENHRY and SYGVKD. The CDR3 DNA sequence: TGTGCCATCAGTGCAAGGGAAGGAGGCACTGAAGCTTTCTTT. The encoded protein is CAISAREGGTEAFF.

The J gene is TRBJ2-7, the V gene TRBV28; D call uncertain. Germline loops: CDR1 MDHEN, CDR2 SYDVKM. The CDR3 consists of 11 residues. Trimming cost V 6 bases and J 7 bases, with 10 bases left between them. DNA for the CDR3: TGTGCCAGCAGGGATCCTAGGGAGCAGTACTTC. Translated, it gives CASRDPREQYF. Variable domain in full (rest from reference TRBV28 and TRBJ2-7): DVKVTQSSRYLVKRTGEKVFLECVQDMDHENMFWYRQDPGLGLRLIYFSYDVKMKEKGDIPEGYSVSREKKERFSLILESASTNQTSMYLCASRDPREQYFGPGTRLTVT.

The rearrangement uses TRBV28 and TRBJ1-4; maybe TRBD1 (6 bases). Germline-derived CDR1 and CDR2 are MDHEN and SYDVKM. The V gene lost 6 bases and the J gene lost 7 bases, with 15 bases spanning the gap. The CDR3 spans 14 residues. This chain's CDR3 is CASSRGGGFEKLFF. The CDR3 bases are TGTGCCAGCAGCCGAGGGGGTGGGTTTGAAAAACTGTTTTTT.

This clone was counted once. The chain links TRBV5-8 to TRBJ1-2; D unresolved. Germline V gene data show CDR1 as SGHTS and CDR2 as YDEGEE. V lost 0 bases and J 6 bases, leaving 15 bases between the germline ends. The CDR3 consists of 15 residues. The CDR3: CASSLAVLPKDGYTF. In DNA form, the CDR3 reads TGTGCCAGCAGCTTGGCGGTTCTGCCGAAGGATGGCTACACCTTC.

This clone was found once. The chain links TRBV12-5 to TRBJ2-7; 11 nucleotides align to TRBD1. V lost 0 bases and J lost 3; bases outside the gene matches: 4. The CDR3 extends over 16 amino acids. CDR1 is LGHNT, CDR2 FRNRAP, per germline. The CDR3 nucleotides are TGTGCTAGTGGTTTGGTCTTGGACAGGGGGCTCTACGAGCAGTACTTC. Translating gives CASGLVLDRGLYEQYF. Together with reference TRBV12-5 and TRBJ2-7, the CDR3 gives the full variable domain: DARVTQTPRHKVTEMGQEVTMRCQPILGHNTVFWYRQTMMQGLELLAYFRNRAPLDDSGMPKDRFSAEMPDATLATLKIQPSEPRDSAVYFCASGLVLDRGLYEQYFGPGTRLTVT.

This clone was detected once. The genes are TRBV5-1 and TRBJ2-1; 12 bases align to TRBD2. The germline V gene has CDR1 SGHRS and CDR2 YFSETQ. The CDR3 consists of 15 residues. J gave up 9 bases and V 1 base, and 5 bases lay outside the gene matches. CDR3 coding DNA: TGCGCCAGCAGCTTGTCTAGCGGGGGGGCAGGTGAGCAGTTCTTC. This codes for CASSLSSGGAGEQFF.

The chain combines TRBV27 with TRBJ2-1, with 9 bases aligning to TRBD2. With V trimmed by 5 bases and J by 7 bases, 9 bases remained unmatched. Germline CDR1 is MNHEY and CDR2 is SMNVEV (reference sequence). CDR3 length equals 15 residues. The CDR3 DNA follows: TGTGCCAGCAGTGGGACCCCTAGCGGGGAAAATGAGCAGTTCTTC. It encodes CASSGTPSGENEQFF.

The chain carries TRBV2 and TRBJ2-1; D might be TRBD1 (7 bases). CDR1 SNHLY and CDR2 FYNNEI come from the germline V gene. CDR3 length equals 14 residues. V shed 6 bases and J shed 12 bases, with 21 bases lying between them. The CDR3 spells CASSGTGQGGGQFF. In DNA, the CDR3 is TGTGCCAGCAGCGGAACGGGTCAGGGGGGTGGGCAGTTCTTC.